Following are 14 T cell receptor beta chains from one sample sequenced in a study of control samples from healthy donors and cancer patients. The method was immunoSEQ multiplex PCR; TCRdb's version includes in-frame clones alone and lacks a portion of them. The sample holds about 120,000 clones, almost 95% seen once. Sequences were obtained from PBMCs. The receptors were gathered from a man of 80 years or more with head and neck cancer.

In DNA form, the CDR3 reads TGTGCCAGCAGCTTTTTTTCTTCTGAGACCCAGTACTTC. Translation: CASSFFSSETQYF. This sequence joins TRBV5-6 and TRBJ2-5; no clear D gene. This CDR3 has 13 amino acids. CDR1 is SGHDT and CDR2 is YYEEEE in the germline V gene. The V end lost 2 bases, the J end lost 5 bases, and 10 bases lay between the germline ends.

V is TRBV6-2 or TRBV6-3 and J is TRBJ1-5; D ambiguous. The CDR3 runs 14 residues. Germline V gene data show CDR1 as MNHEY and CDR2 as SVGEGT. The V and J ends lost 5 bases and 1 base respectively, with 9 bases between them. CDR3 DNA sequence: TGTGCCAGCAGTCGAAGGGTGAGCAATCAGCCCCAGCATTTT. Translated: CASSRRVSNQPQHF.

This chain joins TRBV5-1 and TRBJ2-7; TRBD2 aligns across 12 bases. Germline V gene lookup returns CDR1 SGHRS and CDR2 YFSETQ. With 0 bases clipped from V and 5 bases from J, the junction kept 3 bases outside the gene matches. The CDR3 length is 15 residues. The CDR3: CASSLGLAGVNEQYF. DNA for the CDR3: TGCGCCAGCAGCTTGGGACTAGCGGGAGTTAACGAGCAGTACTTC. The whole variable domain, filled in from reference TRBV5-1 and TRBJ2-7, reads KAGVTQTPRYLIKTRGQQVTLSCSPISGHRSVSWYQQTPGQGLQFLFEYFSETQRNKGNFPGRFSGRQFSNSRSEMNVSTLELGDSALYLCASSLGLAGVNEQYFGPGTRLTVT.

The chain is built from TRBV6-2 or TRBV6-3 and TRBJ2-7; possibly TRBD1 for D (6 bases). V lost 5 bases to trimming and J lost 3 bases, with 20 bases between them. The germline V gene encodes CDR1 MNHEY and CDR2 SVGEGT. The CDR3 is made up of 16 amino acids. CDR3 sequence reads: CASSQHPGAGRYEQYF. CDR3 sequence (DNA): TGTGCCAGCAGTCAACATCCAGGGGCCGGCCGCTACGAGCAGTACTTC.

The chain employs TRBV7-9 and TRBJ1-1; TRBD1 is a possible D gene (6 bases). V gave up 5 bases and J gave up 1 base, with 8 bases separating them. CDR3 length equals 13 residues. Germline V gene data show CDR1 as SEHNR and CDR2 as FQNEAQ (reference sequence). CDR3 bases: TGTGCCAGCAGCGGACAGCCGAACACTGAAGCTTTCTTT. Protein sequence: CASSGQPNTEAFF.

V is TRBV24-1 and J is TRBJ1-1; the D is unclear. V was pared by 5 bases and J by 7 bases, with 10 bases between. CDR3 length: 12 amino acids. CDR1 is KGHDR and CDR2 is SFDVKD in the germline V gene. CDR3 loop: CATSARPVEAFF. The CDR3 nucleotides are TGTGCCACCAGTGCCAGGCCGGTTGAAGCTTTCTTT.

The rearrangement links TRBV30 to TRBJ1-2; no reliable D call. Germline assignment: CDR1 GTSNPN and CDR2 SVGIG (reference sequence). V was clipped by 1 base and J by 6 bases, with 9 bases between them. This CDR3 spans 12 amino acids. Written as DNA, the CDR3 is TGTGCCTGGAGTGAATCAGTTGATGGCTACACCTTC. This translates into CAWSESVDGYTF.

Worth noting for this clone: Compared with germline, one end of the junction differs, possibly owing to a read error. The chain recombines TRBV27 with TRBJ2-2; D is tentatively TRBD1 or TRBD2 (5 bases each). Germline-derived CDR1 and CDR2 are MNHEY and SMNVEV (reference sequence). CDR3 size: 14 residues. Here the CDR3 reads CASSLLEGAGALFF. DNA for the CDR3: TGTGCCAGCAGCCTGTTAGAAGGGGCCGGGGCGCTGTTTTTT.

The gene calls are TRBV5-4 and TRBJ2-7, with D unresolved. Trimming removed 1 base from V and 0 bases from J, with 8 bases in between. CDR1 and CDR2 (germline): SGHNT, YYREEE (reference sequence). The CDR3 totals 14 residues. The CDR3 is CASSLSRTSYEQYF. The CDR3 coding sequence is TGTGCCAGCAGCTTGTCCAGGACCTCCTACGAGCAGTACTTC.

The chain has TRBV2 and TRBJ2-2, with a weak D call TRBD1 (7 bases). The V end was cut by 7 bases, the J end by 3 bases, with 12 bases between. From germline, CDR1 is SNHLY and CDR2 FYNNEI. The CDR3 length is 14 residues. DNA of the CDR3: TGTGCCAGCAAGGAGGGGGCGGACACCGGGGAGCTGTTTTTT. Translated: CASKEGADTGELFF.

The chain couples TRBV18 to TRBJ2-6; 9 bases agree with TRBD1. The CDR3 contains 17 residues. Looked up from germline, CDR1 is KGHSH and CDR2 is LQKENI. V lost 3 bases and J lost 0; bases outside the gene matches: 3. The CDR3 coding sequence is TGTGCCAGCTCACCCGGGACAGGGTTCTCTGGGGCCAACGTCCTGACTTTC. It translates to CASSPGTGFSGANVLTF.

The rearrangement links TRBV6-6 to TRBJ1-4; possibly TRBD1 for D (5 bases). This CDR3 is 16 amino acids long. The germline V gene encodes CDR1 MNHNY and CDR2 SVGAGI (reference sequence). Trimming cost V 7 bases and J 5 bases, with 20 bases left between them. The CDR3 DNA reads TGTGCCAGCACGAGGGGTTTGGGCAGTCCAAATGAAAAACTGTTTTTT. This codes for CASTRGLGSPNEKLFF.

The chain uses TRBV5-1 and TRBJ2-7, with D hard to call. The CDR3 is 14 residues long. Per the germline V gene, CDR1 is SGHRS and CDR2 is YFSETQ. Trimming cost V 7 bases and J 3 bases, with 17 bases left between them. The CDR3, as DNA: TGCGCCAGCTGCGACGGATCTCTCTACTACGAGCAGTACTTC. Amino acid sequence: CASCDGSLYYEQYF.

This sequence joins TRBV11-2 and TRBJ1-6; 10 bases match TRBD1. The V gene's germline CDR1 is SGHAT and CDR2 FQNNGV. The junction had 8 bases not matched to a gene; V was cut back by 5 bases and J by 10 bases. This CDR3 region has 15 residues. The CDR3 bases are TGTGCCAGCAGCGGACAGGGGGGATGGGGCTCACCCCTCCACTTT. It yields the protein CASSGQGGWGSPLHF.